The 25 T cell receptor beta chains listed next were all sequenced from one sample in a study of blood T cell repertoires in COVID-19. Sequencing was performed with immunoSEQ multiplex PCR; in TCRdb, only in-frame clones are kept and a portion is missing. The table shows roughly 700,000 clones, with approximately 90% occurring only once. Sequenced sample: peripheral blood. Receptors originate from a young woman with acute or convalescent COVID-19.

The chain carries TRBV29-1 and TRBJ2-1, with 7 nucleotides matching TRBD1. The V gene end was trimmed by 6 bases and the J gene end by 0 bases; junction bases not matched to a gene: 17. The germline V gene has CDR1 SQVTM and CDR2 ANQGSEA. This CDR3 has 18 residues. CDR3 in DNA: TGCAGCGTCCGACTTGGACAGGCAAAAAAAAGCTCCTACAATGAGCAGTTCTTC. It translates to CSVRLGQAKKSSYNEQFF.

The V and J genes are TRBV5-1 and TRBJ1-3, with TRBD1 matching over 8 bases. Germline values: CDR1 SGHRS, CDR2 YFSETQ. The CDR3 is 14 amino acids. V lost 7 bases and J lost 0; bases outside the gene matches: 3. The CDR3: CASRTGGSGNTIYF. The CDR3 coding sequence is TGCGCCAGCCGTACAGGGGGCTCTGGAAACACCATATATTTT.

CDR3 sequence: CASSLGTGGGSPLHF. The CDR3 DNA sequence: TGTGCCAGCAGTTTAGGGACAGGGGGCGGTTCACCCCTCCACTTT. The V gene is TRBV28, the J gene TRBJ1-6; 12 bases match TRBD1. Germline V lookup: CDR1 MDHEN, CDR2 SYDVKM. Germline trimming cut 2 bases from V and 9 bases from J; bases unmatched to any gene: 2. The CDR3 runs to 15 residues.

This clone was counted once. The chain employs TRBV6-2 or TRBV6-3 and TRBJ2-7; perhaps TRBD2 as D (7 bases). Germline V gene sequence: CDR1 MNHEY, CDR2 SVGEGT. The ends were cut back, 2 bases at V and 5 bases at J, with 22 bases in the middle. The CDR3 extends over 17 amino acids. For the CDR3, the DNA is TGTGCCAGCAGTTACCTGGGGGGGCCACCCACTTACGACGAGCAGTACTTC. The encoded protein is CASSYLGGPPTYDEQYF.

V is TRBV5-1 and J is TRBJ2-7, with 11 bases matching TRBD2. Germline assignment: CDR1 SGHRS and CDR2 YFSETQ. CDR3 length: 14 residues. V shed 4 bases and J 7 bases; nucleotides not matched to a gene: 7. CDR3 sequence reads: CASSGLAGGLEQYF. The CDR3 coding sequence is TGCGCCAGCAGCGGGTTAGCGGGGGGGCTGGAGCAGTACTTC.

The CDR3 spells CASSLDLGTGSLNEQFF. Here the CDR3 DNA reads TGTGCCAGCAGCTTAGATCTAGGGACAGGTTCACTCAATGAGCAGTTCTTC. The rearrangement joins TRBV11-2 to TRBJ2-1, with TRBD1 matching 8 bases. Germline trimming cut 0 bases from V and 6 bases from J; bases unmatched to any gene: 10. Germline CDR1 reads SGHAT; CDR2 reads FQNNGV. The CDR3 covers 17 residues.

This clone was seen a handful of times. The J gene is TRBJ1-2, the V gene TRBV24-1; 8 nucleotides align to TRBD1. The CDR3 extends over 12 amino acids. CDR1 is KGHDR and CDR2 is SFDVKD in the germline V gene. The V and J ends lost 9 bases and 2 bases, in that order; junction bases with no gene match: 1. In DNA, the CDR3 is TGTGCCACCGGGGACAGGAACTATGGCTACACCTTC. This translates into CATGDRNYGYTF.

The count of this clone is one. The CDR3 reads CASSPTGWGQTEAFF. The CDR3 region has the DNA TGTGCCAGCAGCCCGACGGGTTGGGGACAGACTGAAGCTTTCTTT. This sequence joins TRBV14 and TRBJ1-1; TRBD1 matches at 7 bases. V shed 4 bases and J 5 bases; nucleotides not matched to a gene: 10. CDR3 size: 15 residues. Germline assignment: CDR1 SGHDN and CDR2 FVKESK.

V gene TRBV3-1 (or the pseudogene TRBV3-2) combines with J gene TRBJ2-1; 8 nucleotides agree with TRBD2. The CDR3 totals 12 residues. Germline CDR1 is LGHDT and CDR2 is YNNKEL (reference sequence). V shed 8 bases, J shed 7 bases, and the junction held 4 bases outside the gene matches. The CDR3 loop reads CASGPSGNEQFF. CDR3 in DNA: TGTGCCAGCGGTCCTAGCGGGAATGAGCAGTTCTTC.

The chain combines TRBV2 with TRBJ1-6, with 7 bases identical to TRBD1. The V gene's germline CDR1 is SNHLY and CDR2 FYNNEI. Trimming removed 6 bases from V and 10 bases from J; junction bases left unmatched: 15. The CDR3 covers 16 residues. CDR3 coding DNA: TGTGCCAGCAGAGTCGAAAGGGGGCTCCTTATATCACCCCTCCACTTT. This encodes CASRVERGLLISPLHF.

This clone was seen just once. DNA for the CDR3: TGTGCCAGCTCACCTGAGGGTCTCTCTGGAAACACCATATATTTT. Amino acid sequence: CASSPEGLSGNTIYF. V and J are TRBV18 and TRBJ1-3; D gene uncertain. The V end lost 3 bases, the J end lost 0 bases, and 9 bases lay between the germline ends. In germline, CDR1 is KGHSH, CDR2 LQKENI. The CDR3 runs 15 residues.

The genes are TRBV4-2 and TRBJ2-1, with D uncertain. V was trimmed by 0 bases and J by 0 bases, leaving 12 bases between them. Germline values: CDR1 LGHNA, CDR2 YNFKEQ. The CDR3 has 17 residues. DNA of the CDR3: TGTGCCAGCAGCCAAGACCCCCCTTCGAGCTCCTACAATGAGCAGTTCTTC. Amino acid sequence: CASSQDPPSSSYNEQFF.

This chain joins TRBV21-1 and TRBJ1-2; the table's D call, TRBD1, was not checked against the DNA. TRBV21-1 constitutes a pseudogene. This CDR3 has 15 residues. The CDR3 here is CASSARDTPNYGYTF. CDR3 DNA: TGTGCCAGCAGCGCCCGGGACACTCCTAACTATGGCTACACCTTC.

The chain has TRBV28 and TRBJ2-3; the match to TRBD2 covers 10 bases. The germline gives CDR1 MDHEN, CDR2 SYDVKM. The CDR3 totals 19 residues. Trimming removed 2 bases from V and 3 bases from J; junction bases left unmatched: 14. CDR3 sequence reads: CASSLARRASGGMTDTQYF. The CDR3 DNA reads as TGTGCCAGCAGTTTAGCCAGGCGGGCTAGCGGGGGTATGACAGATACGCAGTATTTT. The variable domain in full, completed from reference TRBV28 and TRBJ2-3, reads DVKVTQSSRYLVKRTGEKVFLECVQDMDHENMFWYRQDPGLGLRLIYFSYDVKMKEKGDIPEGYSVSREKKERFSLILESASTNQTSMYLCASSLARRASGGMTDTQYFGPGTRLTVL.

This chain links TRBV6-5 with TRBJ2-4; D perhaps matches TRBD1 (6 bases). The germline V and J ends were trimmed by 6 bases and 1 base, with 10 bases remaining between them. Germline V gene lookup returns CDR1 MNHEY and CDR2 SVGAGI. This CDR3 has 14 residues. CDR3 DNA sequence: TGTGCCAGCAGGAAGGGGGAGGCCAAAAACATTCAGTACTTC. This translates into CASRKGEAKNIQYF.

This clone was recorded only once. V usage is TRBV30 and J usage is TRBJ1-5, with 8 bases aligning to TRBD1. The V gene's germline CDR1 is GTSNPN and CDR2 SVGIG (reference sequence). CDR3 size: 13 residues. The V gene end was trimmed by 5 bases and the J gene end by 3 bases; junction bases not matched to a gene: 3. Here the CDR3 DNA reads TGTGCCTGGGGACAGGGCTACAATCAGCCCCAGCATTTT. It yields the protein CAWGQGYNQPQHF.

V gene TRBV19 combines with J gene TRBJ1-2; D may be TRBD1 (6 bases). The CDR3 covers 15 residues. CDR1 is LNHDA and CDR2 is SQIVND in the germline V gene (reference sequence). V dropped 4 bases and J dropped 7 bases, with 19 bases sitting between them. The CDR3 region is CASSTKEQGSGGYTF. In DNA, the CDR3 is TGTGCCAGTAGTACCAAGGAACAGGGATCGGGTGGCTACACCTTC.

In its sample, this clone was seen a few times. The same CDR3 can be traced to other DNA sequences in this sample. The chain recombines TRBV20-1 with TRBJ1-1; D unresolved. This CDR3 has 11 residues. Between the trimmed V and J ends, which lost 3 bases and 0 bases, there was a span of 2 bases. CDR1 and CDR2 from the germline V gene are DFQATT and SNEGSKA (reference sequence). CDR3 bases: TGCAGTGCTAGCTTGAACACTGAAGCTTTCTTT. This gives the protein CSASLNTEAFF.

This clone showed up just a few times. This chain joins TRBV5-1 and TRBJ1-4; 8 bases fit TRBD1. Germline assignment: CDR1 SGHRS and CDR2 YFSETQ. CDR3 length equals 14 residues. V was clipped by 4 bases and J by 8 bases; unmatched bases: 7. The CDR3 nucleotides are TGCGCCAGCAGCACTTCAGGGGGCGACGAAAAACTGTTTTTT. Its translation is CASSTSGGDEKLFF.

CDR3 protein: CSVEYQGEETQYF. DNA for the CDR3: TGCAGCGTTGAATATCAGGGCGAGGAGACCCAGTACTTC. The V gene is TRBV29-1, the J gene TRBJ2-5, with a tentative D call TRBD1 (5 bases). Trimming took 2 bases from V and 5 from J, leaving 12 bases between them. Looked up from germline, CDR1 is SQVTM and CDR2 is ANQGSEA. This CDR3 has 13 residues.

This clone was counted a single time. The CDR3, as DNA: TGCGCCAGCAGCTTGAGGACAGGGTCTGGGGCCAACGTCCTGACTTTC. Residues: CASSLRTGSGANVLTF. The rearrangement joins TRBV5-1 to TRBJ2-6; 8 bases match TRBD1. The germline V gene encodes CDR1 SGHRS and CDR2 YFSETQ. The V gene end was trimmed by 1 base and the J gene end by 1 base; junction bases not matched to a gene: 1. This CDR3 comprises 16 residues.

The rearrangement joins TRBV6-5 to TRBJ2-1, with 7 nucleotides matching TRBD1. This CDR3 is built from 14 residues. Germline loops: CDR1 MNHEY, CDR2 SVGAGI. V dropped 10 bases and J dropped 4; count of bases not matched to a gene: 10. The CDR3 DNA is TGTGCCAAATTGAACAGGGGACCATACAATGAGCAGTTCTTC. Translated, it gives CAKLNRGPYNEQFF.

In regard to this clone: Given a much more abundant clone one base away, this may be a read error. The identical CDR3 is also encoded by other nucleotide sequences in the sample. V gene TRBV6-4 combines with J gene TRBJ2-3; 12 bases match TRBD2. There are 15 residues in the CDR3. J lost 1 base, V lost 4 bases, and 0 bases had no gene match. Germline-derived CDR1 and CDR2 are MRHNA and SNTAGT. The chain's CDR3 is CASSGLAGGTDTQYF. The CDR3 DNA sequence: TGTGCCAGCAGTGGACTAGCGGGGGGCACAGATACGCAGTATTTT.

The chain joins TRBV30 to TRBJ2-7; TRBD2 aligns across 7 bases. Looked up from germline, CDR1 is GTSNPN and CDR2 is SVGIG (reference sequence). The CDR3 totals 15 residues. V was clipped by 4 bases and J by 0 bases; unmatched bases: 9. As DNA, the CDR3 is TGTGCCTGGACACCCCGTAGCGGGTTCTCCTACGAGCAGTACTTC. It encodes CAWTPRSGFSYEQYF.

J is TRBJ2-7 and V is TRBV6-5, with 11 bases aligning to TRBD1. In germline, CDR1 is MNHEY, CDR2 SVGAGI. Germline trimming cut 5 bases from V and 6 bases from J; bases unmatched to any gene: 9. The CDR3 is 15 amino acids. CDR3 protein: CASSLRTGGWGEQYF. The DNA of the CDR3 is TGTGCCAGCAGTCTTCGGACAGGGGGCTGGGGCGAGCAGTACTTC.